This paragraph covers one T cell receptor beta chain sequence. Its antigen is as yet unknown. The study ran its PCR with 60 Vbeta and 13 Jbeta primers. TCRdb's copy holds only in-frame clones and misses some; the assay was immunoSEQ multiplex PCR. Of approximately 160,000 clones listed, roughly 70% are singletons. Nominally healthy donors provided the samples, though records likely missed some immune exposures. This specimen belongs to a study of cytomegalovirus exposure and HLA in healthy donors. Whole-study findings and limits: An Asian-associated ancestry cluster reportedly showed fewer N-insertions than the approximately 650-donor mean in a later analysis.

Germline V lookup: CDR1 SGHRS, CDR2 YFSETQ. The CDR3 covers 14 residues. V lost 4 bases, J lost 5 bases, and 15 bases lay in between. This TCR was recovered from a woman in her fifties or sixties in good health and CMV-seropositive. This sequence joins TRBV5-1 and TRBJ1-2; D unclear. Sequenced sample: PBMCs. CDR3 sequence reads: CASSRSDGDYGYTF. The CDR3 region has the DNA TGCGCCAGCAGCAGGTCGGACGGGGATTATGGCTACACCTTC.